The 14 T cell receptor beta chains below all came from one sample that was sequenced in a study of regulatory T cells in long-lasting Graves disease. Libraries of TCR beta came from iRepertoire HTBI primers plus Arm-PCR of CDR3 regions. TCRdb used MiXCR to reprocess the multiplex PCR reads, holding one entry per CDR3 protein. The sample has 400,000 to 500,000 distinct CDR3 sequences, approximately 16% seen once. Time point: newly diagnosed GD, antithyroid drugs for less than 3 months. The TCR library was made from RNA extracted from PBMCs. This same sample was also part of a study on T cells in Graves' hyperthyroidism and ophthalmopathy.

The specimen comprised peripheral blood mononuclear cells (PBMCs), sampled at new diagnosis, from a patient treated with antithyroid drugs. Receptors originate from a woman under 30 with Graves disease.

V and J are TRBV5-4 and TRBJ1-6; 11 positions match TRBD1. The CDR3 loop spans 16 amino acids. V was clipped by 5 bases and J by 7 bases; unmatched bases: 8. Per germline, CDR1 SGHNT and CDR2 YYREEE (reference sequence). The CDR3 region is CASSHRTGGYNSPLHF. The CDR3, as DNA: TGTGCCAGCAGTCATCGGACAGGGGGCTACAATTCACCCCTCCACTTT.

In this sample, this clonotype turned up many times. The chain carries TRBV10-1 and TRBJ2-5; 11 bases align to TRBD2. The CDR3 length is 15 residues. V gave up 2 bases and J gave up 4 bases; unmatched junction bases: 3. Germline lookup yields CDR1 WNHNN and CDR2 SYGVQD (reference sequence). The CDR3 is CASSERLAGPETQYF. As DNA, the CDR3 is TGCGCCAGCAGTGAGCGACTAGCGGGACCAGAGACCCAGTACTTC.

A few counts support this clonotype. This chain uses TRBV19 with TRBJ2-1, with TRBD2 matching 10 bases. The CDR3 has 13 residues. Germline CDR1 reads LNHDA; CDR2 reads SQIVND (reference sequence). J lost 4 bases, V lost 6 bases, and 0 bases had no gene match. DNA of the CDR3: TGTGCCAGTAGAGCGGGAGGGTACAATGAGCAGTTCTTC. Translation gives CASRAGGYNEQFF.

This clonotype occurred many times. This sequence joins TRBV7-2 and TRBJ2-1; the match to TRBD2 covers 10 bases. This CDR3 is built from 15 residues. Germline CDR1 is SGHTA and CDR2 is FQGNSA. The V segment lost 5 bases and the J segment 4 bases; nucleotides outside the gene matches: 5. The CDR3: CASSPSGRAYNEQFF. The CDR3 DNA reads as TGTGCCAGCAGCCCTAGCGGGAGAGCGTACAATGAGCAGTTCTTC.

This clonotype was detected many times. The V gene is TRBV6-1, the J gene TRBJ2-5; D is unresolved. V was trimmed by 2 bases and J by 6 bases, leaving 19 bases between them. Germline loops: CDR1 MNHNS, CDR2 SASEGT. The CDR3 runs 16 residues. The CDR3 DNA is TGTGCCAGCAGTGAAAACCCTCGCGCGGCAGGTCAGACCCAGTACTTC. This codes for CASSENPRAAGQTQYF.

There are many counts of this clonotype. The V call is TRBV3-1, the J call TRBJ1-1; the match to TRBD1 covers 7 bases. CDR3 length: 13 amino acids. V lost 2 bases and J lost 8; bases outside the gene matches: 5. CDR1 and CDR2 from the germline V gene are LGHDT and YNNKEL (reference sequence). Here the CDR3 reads CASSQIGTAEAFF. In DNA, the CDR3 is TGTGCCAGCAGCCAAATTGGGACAGCGGAAGCTTTCTTT.

This clonotype turned up a few times. V is TRBV19 and J is TRBJ2-3; TRBD2 matches at 11 bases. This CDR3 contains 17 residues. CDR1 and CDR2 from the germline V gene are LNHDA and SQIVND (reference sequence). V lost 3 bases and J lost 0; bases outside the gene matches: 5. The CDR3 loop is CASSIGTSGTSTDTQYF. In nucleotides, the CDR3 is TGTGCCAGTAGTATTGGGACTAGCGGAACTAGCACAGATACGCAGTATTTT. The full variable domain, with the rest looked up from reference TRBV19 and TRBJ2-3, is DGGITQSPKYLFRKEGQNVTLSCEQNLNHDAMYWYRQDPGQGLRLIYYSQIVNDFQKGDIAEGYSVSREKKESFPLTVTSAQKNPTAFYLCASSIGTSGTSTDTQYFGPGTRLTVL.

This clonotype showed up just a few times. V gene TRBV5-1 combines with J gene TRBJ1-6; perhaps TRBD1 as D (6 bases). V lost 3 bases, J lost 10 bases, and 17 bases lay in between. Germline-derived CDR1 and CDR2 are SGHRS and YFSETQ. The CDR3 sequence is 15 residues long. CDR3 amino acids: CASSSRQDLGSPLHF. DNA of the CDR3: TGCGCCAGCAGCTCACGACAGGACCTTGGGTCACCCCTCCACTTT.

This clonotype was seen more than once but under ten times. The genes are TRBV6-2 or TRBV6-3 and TRBJ2-3, with TRBD1 matching 7 bases. CDR3 length: 14 residues. After removal of 6 bases from V and 6 bases from J, the junction contained 9 bases not matched to a gene. CDR1 is MNHEY and CDR2 is SVGEGT in the germline V gene. CDR3 nucleotide sequence: TGTGCCAGCAGACGACAGGGCCGGGCGGATACGCAGTATTTT. This gives the protein CASRRQGRADTQYF.

This clonotype appeared a few times. The chain uses TRBV24-1 and TRBJ1-5, with D maybe TRBD1 (5 bases). The germline gives CDR1 KGHDR, CDR2 SFDVKD. The CDR3 totals 14 residues. Trimming cost V 7 bases and J 3 bases, with 12 bases left between them. DNA for the CDR3: TGTGCCACCAGAGCCCGGGACCTCAATCAGCCCCAGCATTTT. This sequence encodes CATRARDLNQPQHF.

This clonotype was detected ten times or more. V is TRBV11-3 and J is TRBJ2-1; D call uncertain. V lost 5 bases and J 4 bases, leaving 12 bases between the germline ends. Germline V gives CDR1 SGHNT, CDR2 YENEEA. This CDR3 has 14 amino acids. This CDR3 is CASSPEALYNEQFF. The CDR3, as DNA: TGTGCCAGCAGCCCAGAGGCTCTTTACAATGAGCAGTTCTTC.

Only one count was recorded for this clonotype. V and J are TRBV30 and TRBJ1-1, with TRBD1 matching over 9 bases. V was pared by 2 bases and J by 1 base, with 2 bases of the junction left unmatched. Germline V gives CDR1 GTSNPN, CDR2 SVGIG (reference sequence). This CDR3 comprises 14 residues. The CDR3 spells CAWSYRGQNTEAFF. The CDR3 nucleotides read TGTGCCTGGAGTTACAGGGGGCAGAACACTGAAGCTTTCTTT. The full variable domain, its missing parts supplied by reference TRBV30 and TRBJ1-1, is SQTIHQWPATLVQPVGSPLSLECTVEGTSNPNLYWYRQAAGRGLQLLFYSVGIGQISSEVPQNLSASRPQDRQFILSSKKLLLSDSGFYLCAWSYRGQNTEAFFGQGTRLTVV.

V usage is TRBV10-2 and J usage is TRBJ2-3; D is uncertain. The germline V gene encodes CDR1 WSHSY and CDR2 SAAADI. Trimming left V 6 bases short and J 5 bases short, with 6 bases between. This CDR3 spans 11 amino acids. Written as DNA, the CDR3 is TGCGCCAGCAGGATAGGAGATACGCAGTATTTT. Translating it yields CASRIGDTQYF.

The chain joins TRBV9 to TRBJ2-2; D tentatively reads TRBD1 or TRBD2 (5 bases each). The CDR3 contains 14 residues. The germline V gene has CDR1 SGDLS and CDR2 YYNGEE. The V end was cut by 0 bases, the J end by 7 bases, with 10 bases between. CDR3 in amino acids: CASSVDPRGGELFF. The CDR3 DNA follows: TGTGCCAGCAGCGTAGACCCGAGGGGCGGGGAGCTGTTTTTT.